The sequence of this TCR beta chain was determined in a study of blood T cell repertoires in COVID-19. Study details: There were acute and convalescent COVID-19 samples, and they came from the United States, Italy and Spain. In each case, the material was cDNA or gDNA derived from T cells, B-cell-depleted T cells, or PBMCs.

As handled by the study authors: Scientists estimated how many nucleated cells there were by amplifying reference gene primers. The method was immunoSEQ multiplex PCR; TCRdb's version includes in-frame clones alone and lacks a portion of them. The V and J calls and clone size were taken over from that table, and D and trimming were inferred from the DNA. The repertoire holds tens of thousands of clones, with 70% to 85% as singletons. V was pared by 4 bases and J by 7 bases, with 14 bases between. Germline values: CDR1 SGHRS, CDR2 YFSETQ. The CDR3 consists of 14 residues. Material for sequencing was peripheral blood. The clonotype was recovered from a man aged 80 or over with active COVID-19. This chain connects TRBV5-1 to TRBJ1-4, with no clear D. In nucleotides, the CDR3 is TGCGCCAGCAGCCACGCCTCGATCAGTGAAAAACTGTTTTTT. It yields the protein CASSHASISEKLFF.